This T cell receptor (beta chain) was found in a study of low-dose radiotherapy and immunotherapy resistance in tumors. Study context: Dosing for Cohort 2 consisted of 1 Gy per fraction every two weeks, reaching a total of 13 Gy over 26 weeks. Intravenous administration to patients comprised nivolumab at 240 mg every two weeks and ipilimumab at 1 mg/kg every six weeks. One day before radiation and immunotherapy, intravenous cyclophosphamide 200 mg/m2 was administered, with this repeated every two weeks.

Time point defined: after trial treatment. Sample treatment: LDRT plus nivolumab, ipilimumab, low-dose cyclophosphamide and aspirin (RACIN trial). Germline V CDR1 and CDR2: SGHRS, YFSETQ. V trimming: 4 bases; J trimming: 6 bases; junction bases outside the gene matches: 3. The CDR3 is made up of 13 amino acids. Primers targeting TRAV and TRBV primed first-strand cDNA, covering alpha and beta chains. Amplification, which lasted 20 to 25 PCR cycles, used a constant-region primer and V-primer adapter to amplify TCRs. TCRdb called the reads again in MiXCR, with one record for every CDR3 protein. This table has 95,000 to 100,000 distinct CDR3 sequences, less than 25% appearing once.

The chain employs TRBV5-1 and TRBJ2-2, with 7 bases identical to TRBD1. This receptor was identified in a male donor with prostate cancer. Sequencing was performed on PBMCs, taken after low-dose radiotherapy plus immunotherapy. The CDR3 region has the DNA TGCGCCAGCAGCGTTGGACAGGCCGGGGAGCTGTTTTTT. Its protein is CASSVGQAGELFF.